This is a list of T cell receptor beta chains from one sample in a study of glioma-infiltrating T cells after dendritic cell vaccination. Clones were read by immunoSEQ multiplex PCR, and TCRdb kept only the in-frame ones, dropping some. This table has 25,000 to 35,000 clones, 85% to 95% appearing once. This material consisted of blood, taken before dendritic cell vaccination. The receptors originated from a human donor with glioblastoma. Each CDR3 is given with its conserved first and last residue. D genes are given only for firm matches. Where a row states a size, it is once, few, many or the class of an expanded clone; other rows omit it.

abundance: -; d_gene: TRBD2; v_gene: TRBV7-9; j_gene: TRBJ2-1; CDR3nt: TGTGCCAGCAGCTTACTAGCGGGGTCCCCCAATGAGCAGTTCTTC; CDR3aa: CASSLLAGSPNEQFF
abundance: once; d_gene: TRBD1; v_gene: TRBV4-1; j_gene: TRBJ2-7; CDR3nt: TGCGCCAGCAGCCACCGAGGGGGGACAGGGCAATCCTACGAGCAGTACTTC; CDR3aa: CASSHRGGTGQSYEQYF
abundance: -; d_gene: TRBD1; v_gene: TRBV7-6; j_gene: TRBJ1-4; CDR3nt: TGTGCCAGCAGCTTCCACGGGACAGGGAATGAAAAACTGTTTTTT; CDR3aa: CASSFHGTGNEKLFF
abundance: -; d_gene: TRBD2; v_gene: TRBV11-2; j_gene: TRBJ2-1; CDR3nt: TGTGCCAGCAGCTTAGAACTAGCGGGGGGGACTGAGCAGTTCTTC; CDR3aa: CASSLELAGGTEQFF
abundance: -; d_gene: -; v_gene: TRBV5-1; j_gene: TRBJ2-5; CDR3nt: TGCGCCAGCAGCTTGGACCGAGATAGGGAGCAGTACTTC; CDR3aa: CASSLDRDREQYF
abundance: -; d_gene: -; v_gene: TRBV6-1; j_gene: TRBJ1-3; CDR3nt: TGTGCCAGCAGTGCCTTAGTAGGGGACACCATATATTTT; CDR3aa: CASSALVGDTIYF
abundance: -; d_gene: -; v_gene: TRBV7-2; j_gene: TRBJ1-1; CDR3nt: TGTGCCAGCAGCTACTCCCCGAACACTGAAGCTTTCTTT; CDR3aa: CASSYSPNTEAFF
abundance: -; d_gene: TRBD1; v_gene: TRBV18; j_gene: TRBJ1-6; CDR3nt: TGTGCCAGCTCATCACAGGGGTATAATTCACCCCTCCACTTT; CDR3aa: CASSSQGYNSPLHF
abundance: -; d_gene: TRBD2; v_gene: TRBV11-3; j_gene: TRBJ2-5; CDR3nt: TGTGCCAGCAGCGCAGATAGCGGGGGGGCCAGAGAGACCCAGTACTTC; CDR3aa: CASSADSGGARETQYF
abundance: -; d_gene: -; v_gene: TRBV5-4; j_gene: TRBJ1-1; CDR3nt: TGTGCCAGCAGCTTGGAACTTATGAACACTGAAGCTTTCTTT; CDR3aa: CASSLELMNTEAFF
abundance: -; d_gene: -; v_gene: TRBV4-2; j_gene: TRBJ1-1; CDR3nt: TGTGCCAGCAGCTCTCGAGCGGACACTGAAGCTTTCTTT; CDR3aa: CASSSRADTEAFF
abundance: -; d_gene: TRBD2; v_gene: TRBV5-6; j_gene: TRBJ2-1; CDR3nt: TGTGCCAGCAGCTTGTTGCGGGGGGGCAACAATGAGCAGTTCTTC; CDR3aa: CASSLLRGGNNEQFF
abundance: -; d_gene: TRBD1; v_gene: TRBV5-4; j_gene: TRBJ1-2; CDR3nt: TGTGCCAGCAGCTGGACAGGATTAGACTATGGCTACACCTTC; CDR3aa: CASSWTGLDYGYTF
abundance: once; d_gene: TRBD1; v_gene: TRBV2; j_gene: TRBJ1-6; CDR3nt: TGTGCCAGCAGTGAAGGAAGAACAGGGGGGTATAATTCCCCCCTCCACTTT; CDR3aa: CASSEGRTGGYNSPLHF
abundance: -; d_gene: -; v_gene: TRBV2; j_gene: TRBJ1-2; CDR3nt: TGTGCCAGCACTCTCGGGGGGCAGGGATTCGGCTATGGCTACACCTTC; CDR3aa: CASTLGGQGFGYGYTF
abundance: -; d_gene: TRBD2; v_gene: TRBV5-1; j_gene: TRBJ2-2; CDR3nt: TGCGCCAGCAGCTTAGGACTAGCGGGGGCGCCCGGGGAGCTGTTTTTT; CDR3aa: CASSLGLAGAPGELFF
abundance: -; d_gene: TRBD2; v_gene: TRBV4-1; j_gene: TRBJ2-3; CDR3nt: TGCGCCAGCAGCCAAGGGCCCGAGCGGGGGACCACAGATACGCAGTATTTT; CDR3aa: CASSQGPERGTTDTQYF
abundance: once; d_gene: TRBD1; v_gene: TRBV6-1; j_gene: TRBJ2-7; CDR3nt: TGTGCCAGCAGTGGGACAGGGTCGGGCGAGCAGTACTTC; CDR3aa: CASSGTGSGEQYF
abundance: -; d_gene: TRBD1; v_gene: TRBV29-1; j_gene: TRBJ2-7; CDR3nt: TGCAGCGTTGCCCAGACAGGGGTCCTTTACGAGCAGTACTTC; CDR3aa: CSVAQTGVLYEQYF
abundance: -; d_gene: -; v_gene: TRBV5-6; j_gene: TRBJ2-5; CDR3nt: TGTGCCAGCACGGGGGTAAGGGAGTCGGAGACCCAGTACTTC; CDR3aa: CASTGVRESETQYF
abundance: -; d_gene: TRBD1; v_gene: TRBV11-2; j_gene: TRBJ1-2; CDR3nt: TGTGCCAGCAGCCCAAGAGGGACAGTCGGCCAATCAAACTATGGCTACACCTTC; CDR3aa: CASSPRGTVGQSNYGYTF
abundance: -; d_gene: -; v_gene: TRBV6-1; j_gene: TRBJ1-5; CDR3nt: TGTGCCAGCAGTGAAGGGAGCCTGATCAATCAGCCCCAGCATTTT; CDR3aa: CASSEGSLINQPQHF
abundance: -; d_gene: -; v_gene: TRBV5-1; j_gene: TRBJ2-6; CDR3nt: TGCGCCAGCAGCTTGGTGGCAGGGCGTTCTGGGGCCAACGTCCTGACTTTC; CDR3aa: CASSLVAGRSGANVLTF
abundance: -; d_gene: -; v_gene: TRBV9; j_gene: TRBJ2-5; CDR3nt: TGTGCCAGCAGCCCACTGTATAGGGGCCGGGGGATTGGAGGAACCCAGTACTTC; CDR3aa: CASSPLYRGRGIGGTQYF
abundance: -; d_gene: TRBD1; v_gene: TRBV18; j_gene: TRBJ1-3; CDR3nt: TGTGCCAGCTCAGCCGACAGGGTCGGAAACACCATATATTTT; CDR3aa: CASSADRVGNTIYF
abundance: -; d_gene: -; v_gene: TRBV5-8; j_gene: TRBJ2-2; CDR3nt: TGTGCCAGCAGCCTCCTGGACAGCACCGGGGAGCTGTTTTTT; CDR3aa: CASSLLDSTGELFF
abundance: -; d_gene: -; v_gene: TRBV11-3; j_gene: TRBJ1-1; CDR3nt: TGTGCCAGCAGCTTAACGGGAAACACTGAAGCTTTCTTT; CDR3aa: CASSLTGNTEAFF
abundance: -; d_gene: -; v_gene: TRBV4-1; j_gene: TRBJ1-5; CDR3nt: TGCGCCAGCAGCCAAGGGCGTCAGGTCAATCAGCCCCAGCATTTT; CDR3aa: CASSQGRQVNQPQHF
abundance: -; d_gene: -; v_gene: TRBV18; j_gene: TRBJ2-7; CDR3nt: TGTGCCAGCTCCCGTGGTGCGTCCTACGAGCAGTACTTC; CDR3aa: CASSRGASYEQYF
abundance: -; d_gene: TRBD2; v_gene: TRBV9; j_gene: TRBJ2-7; CDR3nt: TGTGCCAGCAGCGTAGCAACTAGCGGGGGACCCTACGAGCAGTACTTC; CDR3aa: CASSVATSGGPYEQYF
abundance: -; d_gene: -; v_gene: TRBV2; j_gene: TRBJ1-2; CDR3nt: TGTGCCAGCACCCCAACACCAGTTTATGGCTACACCTTC; CDR3aa: CASTPTPVYGYTF
abundance: -; d_gene: TRBD1; v_gene: TRBV11-2; j_gene: TRBJ1-6; CDR3nt: TGTGCCAGCAGCCGGGACAGGGCCAGGTCCTATAATTCACCCCTCCACTTT; CDR3aa: CASSRDRARSYNSPLHF
abundance: -; d_gene: TRBD2; v_gene: TRBV10-1; j_gene: TRBJ2-3; CDR3nt: TGCGCCAGCAGTGGCGGGGGGGCAGGAGATACGCAGTATTTT; CDR3aa: CASSGGGAGDTQYF
abundance: -; d_gene: -; v_gene: TRBV18; j_gene: TRBJ1-1; CDR3nt: TGTGCCAGCTCACCACCTTCGACCCGGGAGACTGAAGCTTTCTTT; CDR3aa: CASSPPSTRETEAFF
abundance: -; d_gene: -; v_gene: TRBV2; j_gene: TRBJ2-2; CDR3nt: TGTGCCAGCAGGCCTACAGACACGAACACCGGGGAGCTGTTTTTT; CDR3aa: CASRPTDTNTGELFF
abundance: -; d_gene: -; v_gene: TRBV12-5; j_gene: TRBJ2-1; CDR3nt: TGTGCTAGTGGTTTGGTACCGGCGGCGGGCAATGAGCAGTTCTTC; CDR3aa: CASGLVPAAGNEQFF
abundance: -; d_gene: TRBD1; v_gene: TRBV6-6; j_gene: TRBJ1-2; CDR3nt: TGTGCCACGCGGACAGGGGACTATGGCTACACCTTC; CDR3aa: CATRTGDYGYTF
abundance: -; d_gene: -; v_gene: TRBV7-9; j_gene: TRBJ2-2; CDR3nt: TGTGCCAGCAGCTTAGTTACAGGGCTGAACACCGGGGAGCTGTTTTTT; CDR3aa: CASSLVTGLNTGELFF
abundance: once; d_gene: TRBD1; v_gene: TRBV7-6; j_gene: TRBJ2-5; CDR3nt: TGTGCCAGCAGCCACGGGGACAGGGGTAGGGAGACCCAGTACTTC; CDR3aa: CASSHGDRGRETQYF
abundance: -; d_gene: TRBD1; v_gene: TRBV27; j_gene: TRBJ2-2; CDR3nt: TGTGCCAGCAGTTACGGGACAGGGAGCACCGGGGAGCTGTTTTTT; CDR3aa: CASSYGTGSTGELFF
abundance: -; d_gene: TRBD1; v_gene: TRBV18; j_gene: TRBJ2-1; CDR3nt: TGTGCCAGCTCCACGGGACAGCCATACAATGAGCAGTTCTTC; CDR3aa: CASSTGQPYNEQFF
abundance: few; d_gene: -; v_gene: TRBV6-5; j_gene: TRBJ2-7; CDR3nt: TGTGCCAGCAGCGCTACAGGGACCGAGCAGTACTTC; CDR3aa: CASSATGTEQYF
abundance: -; d_gene: TRBD2; v_gene: TRBV29-1; j_gene: TRBJ2-7; CDR3nt: TGCAGCGTTGGAGCGGGACGTTACGAGCAGTACTTC; CDR3aa: CSVGAGRYEQYF
abundance: -; d_gene: TRBD1; v_gene: TRBV4-1; j_gene: TRBJ2-5; CDR3nt: TGCGCCAGCAGCCCGACAGGGGGCTTACAGACCCAGTACTTC; CDR3aa: CASSPTGGLQTQYF
abundance: -; d_gene: TRBD1; v_gene: TRBV29-1; j_gene: TRBJ2-1; CDR3nt: TGCAGCGTTGGCGGACAGGGGAGAGAGCAGTTCTTC; CDR3aa: CSVGGQGREQFF
abundance: -; d_gene: -; v_gene: TRBV5-1; j_gene: TRBJ1-4; CDR3nt: TGCGCCAGCAGCTTGGGGGCAGCAACTAATGAAAAACTGTTTTTT; CDR3aa: CASSLGAATNEKLFF
abundance: once; d_gene: TRBD1; v_gene: TRBV19; j_gene: TRBJ1-2; CDR3nt: TGTGCCAGTAGTATAGTAGGGACAGGGAACCATGGCTACACCTTC; CDR3aa: CASSIVGTGNHGYTF
abundance: -; d_gene: TRBD1; v_gene: TRBV25-1; j_gene: TRBJ2-7; CDR3nt: TGTGCCAGCAACCCCGACAGGGCCCCCTACGAGCAGTACTTC; CDR3aa: CASNPDRAPYEQYF
abundance: -; d_gene: -; v_gene: TRBV30; j_gene: TRBJ1-1; CDR3nt: TGTGCCTGGAGTATCGGAGGGGACACTGAAGCTTTCTTT; CDR3aa: CAWSIGGDTEAFF
abundance: once; d_gene: -; v_gene: TRBV6-6; j_gene: TRBJ2-7; CDR3nt: TGTGCCAGCAGTCTGGTACAGGGCTACGAGCAGTACTTC; CDR3aa: CASSLVQGYEQYF
abundance: few; d_gene: TRBD1; v_gene: TRBV7-6; j_gene: TRBJ2-1; CDR3nt: TGTGCCAGCAGCCCCCGACAGGGAATGTCCGTAAACAATGAGCAGTTCTTC; CDR3aa: CASSPRQGMSVNNEQFF
abundance: -; d_gene: -; v_gene: TRBV7-2; j_gene: TRBJ2-7; CDR3nt: TGTGCCAGCAGACAGGGCCGCTCCTACGAGCAGTACTTC; CDR3aa: CASRQGRSYEQYF
abundance: -; d_gene: TRBD2; v_gene: TRBV5-6; j_gene: TRBJ2-7; CDR3nt: TGTGCCAGCAGCGCGTCGGGGGGGGTTAGGAACGAGCAGTACTTC; CDR3aa: CASSASGGVRNEQYF